This T cell receptor (beta chain) was retrieved from a study of Graves' ophthalmopathy and Graves' hyperthyroidism. Study-level findings and limits: Discriminating ophthalmopathy from stable hyperthyroidism, a 13-signature model attained a sensitivity of about 88% and a specificity of around 83%. Blood was where most expanded thyroid clonotypes above 0.001 frequency also turned up.

RNA transcripts were the source from which TCR beta CDR3 regions were amplified. HTBI primers were used in a first-round RT-PCR, which preceded a second-round multiplex PCR. Using its own MiXCR run on the multiplex PCR reads, TCRdb lists one record per CDR3 protein. The sample lists fewer than 20,000 distinct CDR3 sequences, roughly 50% occurring once. The CDR3 spans 13 residues. Trimming cost V 2 bases and J 2 bases, with 4 bases left between them. Germline V CDR1 and CDR2: LNHDA, SQIVND (reference sequence). To note about this clonotype: Antigen unknown.

Pregnant or lactating patients and those with other autoimmune diseases or uncontrolled infections were excluded. The starting material, more than 8.5 ml of fresh peripheral blood, provided the PBMCs. Source material: peripheral blood. The TCR was taken from a woman aged 40 to 55 with stable Graves' hyperthyroidism. The J gene is TRBJ1-5, the V gene TRBV19; the D is unclear. CDR3 amino acids: CASSISGNQPQHF. In DNA form, the CDR3 reads TGTGCCAGTAGTATAAGCGGCAATCAGCCCCAGCATTTT.